The clone carrying this T cell receptor (beta chain) is a singleton in its sample. These data belong to a study of T cells and Merkel cell carcinoma outcomes. Only in-frame clones appear in the TCRdb table, and some are missing; sequencing was by immunoSEQ multiplex PCR. The sample carries over 10,000 clones, 95% recorded once. The clonotype comes from a human donor with Merkel cell carcinoma. The sample consisted of tumor tissue from Merkel cell carcinoma.

CDR3 coding DNA: TGTGCCAGCAGCGACATCCCAGGGGTAAGCCCCTACGAGCAGTACTTC. It codes for CASSDIPGVSPYEQYF. The chain joins TRBV7-8 to TRBJ2-7, with D perhaps TRBD1 (6 bases). This CDR3 has 16 residues. Germline-derived CDR1 and CDR2 are SGHVS and FQNEAQ. V was cut by 5 bases and J by 2 bases, with 19 bases left in between.